The text below deals with one TCR beta chain. The data were taken from a study of blood T cells in healthy people across ages. Germline-derived CDR1 and CDR2 are SGDLS and YYNGEE. The ends lost 3 bases at V and 1 base at J; junction bases unmatched: 4. The length of the CDR3 is 17 residues. For the second PCR, which ran for about 6 to 11 cycles, a sample-barcoded 5' primer and a J-beta primer mix were used. The template-switch adaptor, which had 12 random nucleotides, put a tag on each cDNA molecule. MiXCR was run by TCRdb on the 5' RACE reads, yielding one entry per CDR3 protein. The sample has fewer than 1.5 million distinct CDR3 sequences, 35% to 45% seen once.

This receptor was taken from a woman aged 18-35 years in good health. Sequenced material: blood. V and J are TRBV9 and TRBJ2-3, with TRBD2 identical over 14 bases. The CDR3: CASSGTSGGWGTDTQYF. The DNA of the CDR3 is TGTGCCAGCAGCGGGACTAGCGGGGGGTGGGGCACAGATACGCAGTATTTT.